This entry lists 19 T cell receptor beta chains sequenced from one sample in a study of blood T cell repertoires in COVID-19. TCRdb keeps only in-frame clones here, not all; method: immunoSEQ multiplex PCR. This sample yields roughly 150,000 clones, of which 82% are seen a single time; about 10% belongs to the top ten. Sequencing was performed on peripheral blood. These receptors all stem from a woman of 80 years or more with active or convalescent COVID-19.

V is TRBV4-1 and J is TRBJ1-1, with D maybe TRBD1 (6 bases). V shed 2 bases and J shed 2 bases, with 12 bases lying between them. CDR1 and CDR2 (germline): MGHRA, YSYEKL. This CDR3 has 15 amino acids. For the CDR3, the DNA is TGCGCCAGCAGCCAATGGGGGGGCATCAACACTGAAGCTTTCTTT. It codes for CASSQWGGINTEAFF.

This rearrangement joins TRBV11-3 to TRBJ2-7, with 7 bases fitting TRBD2. The germline gives CDR1 SGHNT, CDR2 YENEEA. CDR3 length: 15 amino acids. Trimming at V came to 5 bases and at J to 2 bases, leaving 9 bases not matched to a gene. CDR3 region: CASSPGRGDTYEQYF. The CDR3 bases are TGTGCCAGCAGCCCCGGTCGGGGGGATACCTACGAGCAGTACTTC.

CDR3 loop: CASSRGGSYGYTF. The DNA for the CDR3 is TGTGCCAGCAGCCGCGGGGGGAGCTATGGCTACACCTTC. The chain joins TRBV6-5 to TRBJ1-2; possibly TRBD1 for D (5 bases). CDR3 size: 13 residues. Germline V lookup: CDR1 MNHEY, CDR2 SVGAGI. With 6 bases removed from V and 4 bases from J, the gap between germline ends came to 12 bases.

The chain couples TRBV20-1 to TRBJ2-1, with 10 bases that match TRBD2. The CDR3 length is 16 residues. V was pared by 6 bases and J by 6 bases, with 14 bases of the junction left unmatched. CDR1 is DFQATT, CDR2 SNEGSKA, per germline (reference sequence). CDR3 DNA: TGCAGTGCGAGTGGGTTCGAAGCGGGAGGGGGCAATGAGCAGTTCTTC. Residues: CSASGFEAGGGNEQFF.

The V and J genes are TRBV6-6 and TRBJ2-1; D possibly corresponds to TRBD2 (6 bases). Trimming took off 7 bases at V and 5 bases at J, with 12 bases between the two ends. The CDR3 is 13 amino acids. CDR1 and CDR2 from the germline V gene are MNHNY and SVGAGI (reference sequence). Written as DNA, the CDR3 is TGTGCCAGCACCATCCCGGGGGACAATGAGCAGTTCTTC. Amino acids: CASTIPGDNEQFF.

The chain recombines TRBV6-5 with TRBJ2-1, with D possibly matching TRBD2 (6 bases). V was clipped by 3 bases and J by 9 bases, with 12 bases between them. The CDR3 contains 13 residues. Germline V gene sequence: CDR1 MNHEY, CDR2 SVGAGI. The CDR3 loop reads CASSYGRGGEQFF. Here the CDR3 DNA reads TGTGCCAGCAGTTATGGGCGGGGAGGTGAGCAGTTCTTC.

This chain uses TRBV5-1 with TRBJ2-7, with D perhaps matching TRBD2 (5 bases). The CDR3 runs 16 residues. From germline, CDR1 is SGHRS and CDR2 YFSETQ. Deletions cut 0 bases from V and 0 bases from J, with 13 bases between. The CDR3 nucleotides read TGCGCCAGCAGCTTGGTAGGCCTGGGGAGCTCCTACGAGCAGTACTTC. The encoded protein is CASSLVGLGSSYEQYF.

This rearrangement joins TRBV6-5 to TRBJ2-7, with 10 positions matching TRBD1. This CDR3 has 15 amino acids. V trimming: 6 bases; J trimming: 5 bases; junction bases outside the gene matches: 10. Germline CDR1 and CDR2: MNHEY and SVGAGI. The CDR3 nucleotides read TGTGCCAGCAGAGCTAGGGACAGGGGCAAGAACGAGCAGTACTTC. Protein sequence: CASRARDRGKNEQYF.

The rearrangement links TRBV19 to TRBJ1-3; D is undetermined. Trimming took 5 bases from V and 0 from J, leaving 14 bases between them. CDR3 length: 16 amino acids. Germline CDR1 and CDR2: LNHDA and SQIVND (reference sequence). This CDR3 is CASSDPHGSSGNTIYF. DNA for the CDR3: TGTGCCAGTAGTGACCCCCACGGGAGCTCTGGAAACACCATATATTTT.

The rearrangement links TRBV6-5 to TRBJ2-7; 10 bases align to TRBD2. The CDR3 consists of 14 residues. The V gene end was trimmed by 8 bases and the J gene end by 5 bases; junction bases not matched to a gene: 9. CDR1 is MNHEY and CDR2 is SVGAGI in the germline V gene. The CDR3 sequence: CASRNSGRIHEQYF. The CDR3 DNA reads TGTGCCAGCCGAAATAGCGGGAGGATCCACGAGCAGTACTTC.

J is TRBJ1-1 and V is TRBV13; no clear D gene. Trimming left V 2 bases short and J 8 bases short, with 6 bases between. This CDR3 is 11 amino acids long. CDR1 and CDR2 (germline): PRHDT, FYEKMQ (reference sequence). The CDR3 is CASSLRGEAFF. The CDR3 region has the DNA TGTGCCAGCAGCTTAAGAGGGGAAGCTTTCTTT. The variable domain in full, completed from reference TRBV13 and TRBJ1-1, reads AAGVIQSPRHLIKEKRETATLKCYPIPRHDTVYWYQQGPGQDPQFLISFYEKMQSDKGSIPDRFSAQQFSDYHSELNMSSLELGDSALYFCASSLRGEAFFGQGTRLTVV.

The chain combines TRBV14 with TRBJ1-6; D not resolved. The CDR3 contains 13 residues. Trimming pared 1 base from V and 11 bases from J, leaving 9 bases between. Germline V gene data show CDR1 as SGHDN and CDR2 as FVKESK. CDR3 loop: CASSQVTGAPLHF. Here the CDR3 DNA reads TGTGCCAGCAGCCAAGTTACGGGAGCACCCCTCCACTTT.

This clone has a single count. This chain uses TRBV2 with TRBJ1-2; 8 bases map to TRBD1. Germline lookup yields CDR1 SNHLY and CDR2 FYNNEI. Losses at the gene ends were 8 bases for V and 8 bases for J; bases not matched to a gene: 13. This CDR3 is 14 amino acids long. The CDR3 DNA reads as TGTGCCAGCGGGGCGACAGGGGCCTGGGAAGGCTACACCTTC. Encoded protein: CASGATGAWEGYTF.

The rearrangement joins TRBV6-2 or TRBV6-3 to TRBJ1-2; 7 positions agree with TRBD1. With V trimmed by 6 bases and J by 5 bases, 6 bases remained unmatched. Looked up from germline, CDR1 is MNHEY and CDR2 is SVGEGT. The CDR3 has 13 amino acids. CDR3 amino acids: CASSRGTAYGYTF. The CDR3 DNA reads as TGTGCCAGCAGCCGCGGGACAGCATATGGCTACACCTTC.

The V call is TRBV5-1, the J call TRBJ1-2, with D uncertain. Germline values: CDR1 SGHRS, CDR2 YFSETQ. The CDR3 is 14 amino acids. Trimming stripped 4 bases from V and 7 bases from J, with 17 bases between. The CDR3 sequence: CASSIAGEGGGYTF. For the CDR3, the DNA is TGCGCCAGCAGCATCGCGGGTGAGGGTGGTGGCTACACCTTC.

This rearrangement joins TRBV7-3 to TRBJ2-3; the D gene is possibly TRBD2 (5 bases). Germline assignment: CDR1 SGHTA and CDR2 FQGTGA. The germline V and J ends were trimmed by 5 bases and 0 bases, with 9 bases remaining between them. The CDR3 spans 14 residues. Written as DNA, the CDR3 is TGTGCCAGCAGCCCGGACTTGAGCACAGATACGCAGTATTTT. Amino acids: CASSPDLSTDTQYF.

The chain combines TRBV29-1 with TRBJ1-2, with D perhaps matching TRBD1 (5 bases). The CDR3 extends over 13 amino acids. V shed 7 bases and J shed 4 bases, with 16 bases lying between them. Looked up from germline, CDR1 is SQVTM and CDR2 is ANQGSEA. CDR3: CSALGQGGYGYTF. The CDR3 coding sequence is TGCAGCGCCCTGGGGCAGGGAGGCTATGGCTACACCTTC.

The rearrangement uses TRBV27 and TRBJ2-1; D possibly corresponds to TRBD2 (6 bases). The germline V and J ends were trimmed by 5 bases and 8 bases, with 22 bases remaining between them. CDR3 length: 16 residues. Germline CDR1 MNHEY, CDR2 SMNVEV (reference sequence). CDR3 residues: CASSPSGLRRFHEQFF. The CDR3 DNA sequence: TGTGCCAGCAGTCCATCAGGACTAAGGAGGTTCCATGAGCAGTTCTTC.

J is TRBJ1-2 and V is TRBV21-1; TRBD1 is the table's D call, not checked against the DNA. TRBV21-1 is noted as a pseudogene. The CDR3 runs 14 residues. The CDR3 spells CASSKSPGNDGYTF. CDR3 bases: TGTGCCAGCAGCAAATCCCCAGGTAATGATGGCTACACCTTC.